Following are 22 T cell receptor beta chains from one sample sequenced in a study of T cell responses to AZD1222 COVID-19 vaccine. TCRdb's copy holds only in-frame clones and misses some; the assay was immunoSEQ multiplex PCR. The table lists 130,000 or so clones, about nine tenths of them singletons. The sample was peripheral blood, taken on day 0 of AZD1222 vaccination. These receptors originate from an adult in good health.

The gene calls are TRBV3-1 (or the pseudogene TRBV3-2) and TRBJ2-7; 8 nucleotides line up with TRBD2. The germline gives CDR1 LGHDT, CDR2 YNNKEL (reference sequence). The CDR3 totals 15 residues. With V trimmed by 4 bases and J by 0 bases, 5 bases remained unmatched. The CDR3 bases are TGTGCCAGCAGCCCCCCGGGGGGGGACTCCTACGAGCAGTACTTC. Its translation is CASSPPGGDSYEQYF.

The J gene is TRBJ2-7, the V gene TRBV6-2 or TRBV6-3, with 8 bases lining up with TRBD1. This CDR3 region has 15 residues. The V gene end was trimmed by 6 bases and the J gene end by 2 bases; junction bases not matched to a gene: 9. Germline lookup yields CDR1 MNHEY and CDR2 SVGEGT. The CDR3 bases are TGTGCCAGCAGCGCCCGGACAGGGTTCACCTACGAGCAGTACTTC. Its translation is CASSARTGFTYEQYF.

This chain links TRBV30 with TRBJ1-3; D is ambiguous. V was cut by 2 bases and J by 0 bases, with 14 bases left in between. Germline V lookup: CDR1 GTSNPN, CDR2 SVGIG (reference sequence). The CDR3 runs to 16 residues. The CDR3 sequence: CAWSIEGPLSGNTIYF. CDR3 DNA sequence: TGTGCCTGGAGTATAGAAGGACCTCTCTCTGGAAACACCATATATTTT.

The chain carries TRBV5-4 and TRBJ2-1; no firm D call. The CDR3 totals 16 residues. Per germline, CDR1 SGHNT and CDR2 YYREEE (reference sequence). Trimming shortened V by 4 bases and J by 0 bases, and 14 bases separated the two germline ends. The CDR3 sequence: CASSPRSPSSYNEQFF. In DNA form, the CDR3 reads TGTGCCAGCAGCCCCAGGTCCCCGAGCTCCTACAATGAGCAGTTCTTC.

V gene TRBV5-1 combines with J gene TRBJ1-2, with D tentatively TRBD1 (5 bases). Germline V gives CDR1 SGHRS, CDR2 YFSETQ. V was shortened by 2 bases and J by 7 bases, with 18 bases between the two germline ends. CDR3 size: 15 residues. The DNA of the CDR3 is TGCGCCAGCAGCTTTACATCCGGGGACGGAATTGGCTACACCTTC. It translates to CASSFTSGDGIGYTF.

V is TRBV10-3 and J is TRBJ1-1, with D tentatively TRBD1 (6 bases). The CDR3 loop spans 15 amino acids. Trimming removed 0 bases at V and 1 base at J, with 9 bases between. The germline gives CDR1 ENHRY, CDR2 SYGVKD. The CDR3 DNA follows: TGTGCCATCAGTGAGTCTGGCAGGGGGAACACTGAAGCTTTCTTT. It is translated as CAISESGRGNTEAFF.

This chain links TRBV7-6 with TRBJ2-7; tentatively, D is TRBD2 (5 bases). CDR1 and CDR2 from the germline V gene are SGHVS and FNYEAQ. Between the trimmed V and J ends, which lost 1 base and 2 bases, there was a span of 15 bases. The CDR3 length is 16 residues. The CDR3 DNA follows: TGTGCCAGCAGCTTAGTAGCCGGGGAAGGGACCTACGAGCAGTACTTC. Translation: CASSLVAGEGTYEQYF.

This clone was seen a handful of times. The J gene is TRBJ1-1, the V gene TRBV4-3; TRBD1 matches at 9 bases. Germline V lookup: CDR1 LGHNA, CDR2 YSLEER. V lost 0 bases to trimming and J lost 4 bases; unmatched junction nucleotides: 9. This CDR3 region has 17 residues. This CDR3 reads CASSQEWDREYGTEAFF. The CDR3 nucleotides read TGCGCCAGCAGCCAAGAATGGGACAGGGAATATGGCACTGAAGCTTTCTTT.

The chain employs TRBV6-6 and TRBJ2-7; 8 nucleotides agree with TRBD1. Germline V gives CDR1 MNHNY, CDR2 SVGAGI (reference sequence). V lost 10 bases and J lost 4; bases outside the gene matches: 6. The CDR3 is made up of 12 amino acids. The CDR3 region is CATGTGLYEQYF. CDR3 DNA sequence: TGTGCCACAGGGACAGGACTATACGAGCAGTACTTC.

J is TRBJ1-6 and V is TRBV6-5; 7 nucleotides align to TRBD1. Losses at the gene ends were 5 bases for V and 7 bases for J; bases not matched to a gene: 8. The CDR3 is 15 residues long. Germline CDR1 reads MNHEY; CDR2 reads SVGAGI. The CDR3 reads CASSRQGKTNSPLHF. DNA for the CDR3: TGTGCCAGCAGTCGACAGGGAAAAACCAATTCACCCCTCCACTTT.

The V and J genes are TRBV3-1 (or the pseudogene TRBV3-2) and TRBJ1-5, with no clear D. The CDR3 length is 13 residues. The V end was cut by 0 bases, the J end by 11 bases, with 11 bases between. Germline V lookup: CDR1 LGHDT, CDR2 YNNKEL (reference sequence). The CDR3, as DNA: TGTGCCAGCAGCCAAGACTCTCGGAGGGCCCAGCATTTT. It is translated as CASSQDSRRAQHF.

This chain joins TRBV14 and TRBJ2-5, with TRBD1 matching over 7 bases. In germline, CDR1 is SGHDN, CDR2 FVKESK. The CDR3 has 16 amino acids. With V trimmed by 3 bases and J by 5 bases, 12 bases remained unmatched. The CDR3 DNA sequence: TGTGCCAGCAGCCAGCAGACAGGGAGAAGAAGGGAGACCCAGTACTTC. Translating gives CASSQQTGRRRETQYF.

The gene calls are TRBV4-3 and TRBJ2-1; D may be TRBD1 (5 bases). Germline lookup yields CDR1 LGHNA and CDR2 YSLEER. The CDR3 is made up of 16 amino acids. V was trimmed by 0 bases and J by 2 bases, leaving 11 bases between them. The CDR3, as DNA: TGCGCCAGCAGCCAAGAAATCCAGGGTGCCTACAATGAGCAGTTCTTC. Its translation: CASSQEIQGAYNEQFF.

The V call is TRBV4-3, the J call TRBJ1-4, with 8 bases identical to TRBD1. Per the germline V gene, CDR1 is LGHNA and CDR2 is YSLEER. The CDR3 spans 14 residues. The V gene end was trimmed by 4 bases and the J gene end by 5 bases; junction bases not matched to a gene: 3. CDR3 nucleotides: TGCGCCAGCAGCCCGGGACAGGAGAATGAAAAACTGTTTTTT. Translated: CASSPGQENEKLFF.

This chain's CDR3 is CASSEWGLNSPLHF. CDR3 nucleotide sequence: TGTGCCAGCAGTGAATGGGGTTTGAATTCACCCCTCCACTTT. V usage is TRBV6-1 and J usage is TRBJ1-6; no clear D gene. V was pared by 2 bases and J by 7 bases, with 9 bases between. This CDR3 spans 14 amino acids. Germline V CDR1 and CDR2: MNHNS, SASEGT.

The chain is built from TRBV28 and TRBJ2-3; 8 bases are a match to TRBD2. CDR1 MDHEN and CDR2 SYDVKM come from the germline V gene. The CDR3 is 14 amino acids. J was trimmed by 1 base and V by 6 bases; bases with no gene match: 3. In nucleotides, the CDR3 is TGTGCCAGCAGGGACGGGGGGGGCACAGATACGCAGTATTTT. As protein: CASRDGGGTDTQYF.

CDR3 region: CASSSGTNPWEYGANVLTF. The CDR3 nucleotides read TGTGCCAGCAGTTCCGGGACCAACCCCTGGGAGTATGGCGCCAACGTCCTGACTTTC. The chain has TRBV28 and TRBJ2-6; D possibly matches TRBD1 or TRBD2 (5 bases each). Germline loops: CDR1 MDHEN, CDR2 SYDVKM. V shed 4 bases and J shed 7 bases, with 26 bases lying between them. This CDR3 is built from 19 residues.

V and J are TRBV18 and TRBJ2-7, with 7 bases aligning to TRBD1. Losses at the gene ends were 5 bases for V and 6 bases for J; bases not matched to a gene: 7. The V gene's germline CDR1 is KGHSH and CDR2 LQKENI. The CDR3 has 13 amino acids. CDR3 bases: TGTGCCAGCTCAGGGACAGACGGACGCGAGCAGTACTTC. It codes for CASSGTDGREQYF. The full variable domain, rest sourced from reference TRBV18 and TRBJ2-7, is NAGVMQNPRHLVRRRGQEARLRCSPMKGHSHVYWYRQLPEEGLKFMVYLQKENIIDESGMPKERFSAEFPKEGPSILRIQQVVRGDSAAYFCASSGTDGREQYFGPGTRLTVT.

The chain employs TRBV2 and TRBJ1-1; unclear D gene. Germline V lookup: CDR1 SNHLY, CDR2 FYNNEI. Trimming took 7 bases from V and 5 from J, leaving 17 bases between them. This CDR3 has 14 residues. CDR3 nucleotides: TGTGCCAGCAAGGAGGGAGTTGTTTGGACTGAAGCTTTCTTT. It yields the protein CASKEGVVWTEAFF.

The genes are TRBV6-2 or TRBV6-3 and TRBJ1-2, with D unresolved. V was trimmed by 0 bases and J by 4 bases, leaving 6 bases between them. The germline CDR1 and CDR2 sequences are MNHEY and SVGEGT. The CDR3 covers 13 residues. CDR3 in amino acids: CASSYSGSYGYTF. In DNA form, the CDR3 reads TGTGCCAGCAGTTACTCGGGCAGCTATGGCTACACCTTC.

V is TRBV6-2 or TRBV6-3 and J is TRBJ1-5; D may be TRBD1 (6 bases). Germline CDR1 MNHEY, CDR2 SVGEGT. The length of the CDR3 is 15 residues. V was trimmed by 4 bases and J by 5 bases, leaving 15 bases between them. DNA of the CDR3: TGTGCCAGCAGTTGGCCGGGGGCTCAGGATCAGCCCCAGCATTTT. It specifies CASSWPGAQDQPQHF.

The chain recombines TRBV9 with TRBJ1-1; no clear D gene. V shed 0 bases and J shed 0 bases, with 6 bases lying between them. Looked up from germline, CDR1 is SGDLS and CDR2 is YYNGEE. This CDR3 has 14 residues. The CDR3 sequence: CASSVDSLNTEAFF. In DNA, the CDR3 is TGTGCCAGCAGCGTAGACAGTTTGAACACTGAAGCTTTCTTT.